The following is a T cell receptor beta chain sequence with its context. Germline CDR1 and CDR2: SNHLY and FYNNEI. V shed 3 bases and J 7 bases; nucleotides not matched to a gene: 4. The CDR3 runs 14 residues. The sample is drawn from a study of T cells in Graves' hyperthyroidism and ophthalmopathy. RNA transcripts were the template for amplifying TCR beta CDR3 regions. First-round RT-PCR targeting the TCR CDR3 was performed with the HTBI primer set. TCRdb passed the multiplex PCR reads through MiXCR, listing each CDR3 protein once. The sample has about 640,000 distinct CDR3 sequences, 45% seen once. The sequence came from an adult man with Graves' disease, either hyperthyroidism or ophthalmopathy (not recorded which). Sequenced input: peripheral blood or thyroid tissue (not recorded which). The chain uses TRBV2 and TRBJ1-4; 8 nucleotides match TRBD1. The CDR3 region has the DNA TGTGCCAGCAGTGAGAGCGGACAGGGTGAAAAACTGTTTTTT. It translates to CASSESGQGEKLFF.